One sample yielded the 27 T cell receptor beta chains listed below, sequenced in a study of cytomegalovirus exposure and HLA in healthy donors. The PCR was carried out with 60 Vbeta primers and 13 Jbeta primers. TCRdb's table, derived via immunoSEQ multiplex PCR, lists solely in-frame clones and lacks some. This table has over 150,000 clones, 65% to 70% appearing once. Sequenced sample: PBMCs. The receptors shown here come from a woman between 18 and 29 years old in good health and CMV-seropositive.

This chain uses TRBV7-9 with TRBJ2-2; TRBD1 matches at 7 bases. This CDR3 is built from 16 residues. V was clipped by 5 bases and J by 0 bases; unmatched bases: 6. Germline V gene data show CDR1 as SEHNR and CDR2 as FQNEAQ (reference sequence). In DNA form, the CDR3 reads TGTGCCAGCAGCCCTAGACAGGGAGCGAACACCGGGGAGCTGTTTTTT. This gives the protein CASSPRQGANTGELFF. Using reference TRBV7-9 and TRBJ2-2 for the parts outside the CDR3, the full variable domain is DTGVSQNPRHKITKRGQNVTFRCDPISEHNRLYWYRQTLGQGPEFLTYFQNEAQLEKSRLLSDRFSAERPKGSFSTLEIQRTEQGDSAMYLCASSPRQGANTGELFFGEGSRLTVL.

The genes are TRBV27 and TRBJ2-7, with D uncertain. The V gene lost 2 bases and the J gene lost 0 bases, with 11 bases spanning the gap. This CDR3 has 15 residues. Germline values: CDR1 MNHEY, CDR2 SMNVEV (reference sequence). The CDR3: CASSLKYLSSYEQYF. DNA for the CDR3: TGTGCCAGCAGTTTAAAGTACTTAAGCTCCTACGAGCAGTACTTC.

V gene TRBV10-3 combines with J gene TRBJ1-2; D unresolved. Germline V CDR1 and CDR2: ENHRY, SYGVKD. The CDR3 extends over 14 amino acids. V lost 0 bases to trimming and J lost 4 bases, with 9 bases between them. The chain's CDR3 is CAISESPVVYGYTF. The CDR3, as DNA: TGTGCCATCAGTGAGTCCCCGGTAGTCTATGGCTACACCTTC.

V gene TRBV6-6 combines with J gene TRBJ2-5, with TRBD2 matching over 7 bases. With 8 bases clipped from V and 1 base from J, the junction kept 4 bases outside the gene matches. CDR1 and CDR2 from the germline V gene are MNHNY and SVGAGI (reference sequence). The CDR3 length is 13 residues. CDR3 sequence reads: CASLRGIQETQYF. CDR3 nucleotide sequence: TGTGCCAGCCTGCGGGGGATCCAAGAGACCCAGTACTTC.

The rearrangement uses TRBV4-3 and TRBJ1-2; 7 bases are a match to TRBD1. After removal of 0 bases from V and 2 bases from J, the junction contained 15 bases not matched to a gene. CDR3 length: 19 residues. Germline values: CDR1 LGHNA, CDR2 YSLEER. The CDR3 DNA reads TGCGCCAGCAGCCAAGATCCCGGACAGGTTGGAAGGAAGAACTATGGCTACACCTTC. This encodes CASSQDPGQVGRKNYGYTF.

The gene calls are TRBV4-3 and TRBJ1-1; D call uncertain. The V end lost 0 bases, the J end lost 1 base, and 12 bases lay between the germline ends. The V gene's germline CDR1 is LGHNA and CDR2 YSLEER. The CDR3 consists of 16 residues. CDR3 nucleotide sequence: TGCGCCAGCAGCCAAGAGGCCGGGGAAGCGAACACTGAAGCTTTCTTT. This gives the protein CASSQEAGEANTEAFF.

The count of this clone is one. Other DNA sequences within the sample encode an identical CDR3. The V call is TRBV30, the J call TRBJ1-2; D gene unclear. This CDR3 is built from 11 residues. Germline V gene sequence: CDR1 GTSNPN, CDR2 SVGIG (reference sequence). With 0 bases removed from V and 5 bases from J, the gap between germline ends came to 4 bases. The CDR3 coding sequence is TGTGCCTGGAGTGTCCTATATGGCTACACCTTC. The encoded protein is CAWSVLYGYTF.

With regard to this clone: This CDR3 is missing its conserved last phenylalanine or tryptophan, likely due to a read error. As DNA, the CDR3 is TGTGCCAGCAGCTTAAACACAGGGGGTCGAGCTTTCGTT. Translated, it gives CASSLNTGGRAFV. The chain couples TRBV11-3 to TRBJ1-1, with 8 bases that match TRBD1. The CDR3 is made up of 13 amino acids. The J segment lost 10 bases and the V segment lost 2 bases, leaving 6 bases of the junction unmatched. Germline assignment: CDR1 SGHNT and CDR2 YENEEA.

This clone has more than one count but fewer than ten. The rearrangement links TRBV7-2 to TRBJ2-1, with a possible D match to TRBD2 (6 bases). Germline assignment: CDR1 SGHTA and CDR2 FQGNSA. V was cut by 2 bases and J by 4 bases, with 12 bases left in between. The CDR3 extends over 15 amino acids. CDR3 bases: TGTGCCAGCAGCTTATACGGGGGTAGGTACAATGAGCAGTTCTTC. Its translation: CASSLYGGRYNEQFF.

The chain uses TRBV18 and TRBJ1-2, with D maybe TRBD1 (5 bases). The germline gives CDR1 KGHSH, CDR2 LQKENI. V lost 2 bases, J lost 7 bases, and 11 bases lay in between. CDR3 length: 13 amino acids. The CDR3, as DNA: TGTGCCAGCTCACCATCCAGGGAAACTGGCTACACCTTC. Its protein is CASSPSRETGYTF. Drawing the rest from reference TRBV18 and TRBJ1-2, the complete variable domain is NAGVMQNPRHLVRRRGQEARLRCSPMKGHSHVYWYRQLPEEGLKFMVYLQKENIIDESGMPKERFSAEFPKEGPSILRIQQVVRGDSAAYFCASSPSRETGYTFGSGTRLTVV.

V gene TRBV7-3 combines with J gene TRBJ2-3, with 9 nucleotides matching TRBD2. Per germline, CDR1 SGHTA and CDR2 FQGTGA. The CDR3 is made up of 15 amino acids. The junction had 3 bases not matched to a gene; V was cut back by 2 bases and J by 3 bases. CDR3 in DNA: TGTGCCAGCAGCTTAGGCGGGAGGGTTACAGATACGCAGTATTTT. It specifies CASSLGGRVTDTQYF.

The genes are TRBV5-1 and TRBJ1-4; the D is unclear. In germline, CDR1 is SGHRS, CDR2 YFSETQ. V lost 1 base and J 0 bases, leaving 10 bases between the germline ends. This CDR3 region has 16 residues. CDR3 residues: CASSLRRAATNEKLFF. Written as DNA, the CDR3 is TGCGCCAGCAGCTTGAGGCGGGCAGCAACTAATGAAAAACTGTTTTTT.

The rearrangement links TRBV18 to TRBJ1-4; 7 bases align to TRBD1. Germline CDR1 and CDR2: KGHSH and LQKENI. The V and J ends lost 7 bases and 0 bases, in that order; junction bases with no gene match: 5. The CDR3 has 15 amino acids. The CDR3 spells CASLTDRPTNEKLFF. CDR3 coding DNA: TGTGCCAGCTTGACGGACAGGCCAACTAATGAAAAACTGTTTTTT.

The CDR3 region has the DNA TGTGCCAGCAGCGAGGGAGGACTAGCGGGTTACGAGCAGTACTTC. Protein sequence: CASSEGGLAGYEQYF. V usage is TRBV9 and J usage is TRBJ2-7, with TRBD2 matching 11 bases. CDR3 length: 15 residues. In germline, CDR1 is SGDLS, CDR2 YYNGEE. The V gene end was trimmed by 3 bases and the J gene end by 4 bases; junction bases not matched to a gene: 6.

CDR3 residues: CASNPGTSGYEQYF. CDR3 coding DNA: TGTGCCAGCAACCCCGGGACTAGCGGGTACGAGCAGTACTTC. The chain joins TRBV9 to TRBJ2-7, with TRBD2 matching over 12 bases. Looked up from germline, CDR1 is SGDLS and CDR2 is YYNGEE. The CDR3 has 14 residues. J lost 4 bases, V lost 6 bases, and 5 bases had no gene match.

The CDR3 loop reads CATPSRTSGRYEQYF. CDR3 DNA sequence: TGTGCCACCCCCTCCAGGACTAGCGGGAGGTACGAGCAGTACTTC. V is TRBV6-5 and J is TRBJ2-5; TRBD2 matches 14 bases. The DNA end is more similar to TRBJ2-7, so the J call may be wrong. The CDR3 runs to 15 residues. The germline CDR1 and CDR2 sequences are MNHEY and SVGAGI.

The sample holds a few counts of this clone. The chain links TRBV7-3 to TRBJ1-2; 9 nucleotides match TRBD1. The CDR3 spans 13 residues. Germline-derived CDR1 and CDR2 are SGHTA and FQGTGA. The V gene end was trimmed by 6 bases and the J gene end by 7 bases; junction bases not matched to a gene: 6. CDR3 sequence (DNA): TGTGCCAGCAGGCAACAGGGGGCCTCTGGCTACACCTTC. It encodes CASRQQGASGYTF.

V gene TRBV6-1 combines with J gene TRBJ1-2; TRBD1 aligns across 11 bases. Looked up from germline, CDR1 is MNHNS and CDR2 is SASEGT. With 3 bases clipped from V and 1 base from J, the junction kept 4 bases outside the gene matches. The CDR3 loop spans 16 amino acids. Here the CDR3 DNA reads TGTGCCAGCAGTGATCCGGGACAGGGGGTTAACTATGGCTACACCTTC. Amino acids: CASSDPGQGVNYGYTF.

In its sample, this clone was seen a few times. CDR3 region: CASSSRGPLAGATYEQYF. Here the CDR3 DNA reads TGTGCCAGCAGCTCAAGAGGGCCCCTAGCGGGAGCAACCTACGAGCAGTACTTC. The V call is TRBV2, the J call TRBJ2-7; 10 bases line up with TRBD2. Trimming at V came to 6 bases and at J to 2 bases, leaving 16 bases not matched to a gene. CDR1 and CDR2 (germline): SNHLY, FYNNEI. The CDR3 is 18 amino acids.

In the case of this clone: The sample holds other DNA sequences that translate to the same CDR3. The rearrangement links TRBV10-3 to TRBJ1-6; no firm D call. Germline V lookup: CDR1 ENHRY, CDR2 SYGVKD. The CDR3 extends over 16 amino acids. V was cut by 3 bases and J by 2 bases, with 11 bases left in between. For the CDR3, the DNA is TGTGCCATCAGTGATCGGACTGTTACCTATAATTCACCCCTCCACTTT. Encoded protein: CAISDRTVTYNSPLHF.

The chain couples TRBV4-2 to TRBJ2-1; 7 positions match TRBD2. Germline V CDR1 and CDR2: LGHNA, YNFKEQ. The V and J ends lost 1 base and 12 bases, in that order; junction bases with no gene match: 9. The CDR3 is 14 amino acids. The CDR3 DNA is TGTGCCAGCAGCCAAGTCGGACGGGGGGATATGCAGTTCTTC. Translated: CASSQVGRGDMQFF.

The chain uses TRBV6-1 and TRBJ2-7, with a possible D match to TRBD2 (6 bases). This CDR3 spans 14 amino acids. Trimming removed 6 bases from V and 3 bases from J, with 15 bases in between. CDR1 and CDR2 (germline): MNHNS, SASEGT. The CDR3 DNA sequence: TGTGCCAGCAGCGATCAGGGACTGAGCTACGAGCAGTACTTC. Its protein product is CASSDQGLSYEQYF.

The chain recombines TRBV30 with TRBJ1-2; 10 bases agree with TRBD1. This CDR3 has 16 residues. V dropped 3 bases and J dropped 4; count of bases not matched to a gene: 11. CDR1 and CDR2 from the germline V gene are GTSNPN and SVGIG (reference sequence). For the CDR3, the DNA is TGTGCCTGGAGGGCCAGACAGGGGGCTAGGTTCTATGGCTACACCTTC. Its translation: CAWRARQGARFYGYTF. Supplemented by reference TRBV30 and TRBJ1-2, the full variable domain reads SQTIHQWPATLVQPVGSPLSLECTVEGTSNPNLYWYRQAAGRGLQLLFYSVGIGQISSEVPQNLSASRPQDRQFILSSKKLLLSDSGFYLCAWRARQGARFYGYTFGSGTRLTVV.

A few counts support this clone. The chain couples TRBV19 to TRBJ2-2, with 7 bases identical to TRBD2. This CDR3 is built from 15 residues. CDR1 LNHDA and CDR2 SQIVND come from the germline V gene (reference sequence). V gave up 6 bases and J gave up 7 bases; unmatched junction bases: 11. CDR3 DNA sequence: TGTGCCAGTAGCTTAGGGCGGGAGCGCAGCGGGGAGCTGTTTTTT. Residues: CASSLGRERSGELFF.

The gene calls are TRBV7-9 and TRBJ2-4; 9 bases align to TRBD1. CDR3 length: 16 amino acids. From germline, CDR1 is SEHNR and CDR2 FQNEAQ (reference sequence). The V and J ends lost 5 bases and 3 bases, in that order; junction bases with no gene match: 8. The CDR3 nucleotides are TGTGCCAGCAGCCCCGGTGAGACAGGGGGCAAAAACATTCAGTACTTC. This encodes CASSPGETGGKNIQYF. Looking up the rest from reference TRBV7-9 and TRBJ2-4 gives the full variable domain: DTGVSQNPRHKITKRGQNVTFRCDPISEHNRLYWYRQTLGQGPEFLTYFQNEAQLEKSRLLSDRFSAERPKGSFSTLEIQRTEQGDSAMYLCASSPGETGGKNIQYFGAGTRLSVL.

J is TRBJ1-2 and V is TRBV10-3; possible D gene TRBD1, 6 bases. The CDR3 runs 16 residues. Germline V gene lookup returns CDR1 ENHRY and CDR2 SYGVKD. V lost 3 bases, J lost 8 bases, and 22 bases lay in between. This CDR3 is CAISDSGVGQGFGYTF. In DNA form, the CDR3 reads TGTGCCATCAGTGATTCTGGTGTGGGGCAGGGGTTCGGCTACACCTTC.

The rearrangement links TRBV9 to TRBJ2-1; TRBD2 matches at 8 bases. Germline loops: CDR1 SGDLS, CDR2 YYNGEE. CDR3 length: 16 amino acids. After removal of 0 bases from V and 4 bases from J, the junction contained 6 bases not matched to a gene. The CDR3 spells CASSVASGGGYNEQFF. The DNA for the CDR3 is TGTGCCAGCAGCGTAGCGAGCGGGGGTGGGTACAATGAGCAGTTCTTC.